This entry concerns a single TCR beta chain. Its antigen is unknown. The data were obtained in a study of T cell responses to AZD1222 COVID-19 vaccine. Notes on the study in general: Spike-specific TCR breadth and depth rose after two AZD1222 doses. Samples come after the peak T cell response, not at day 14.

The CDR3 runs 15 residues. V lost 1 base to trimming and J lost 1 base, with 10 bases between them. Germline V gene data show CDR1 as MNHNS and CDR2 as SASEGT. The protocol was immunoSEQ multiplex PCR, while the TCRdb copy is restricted to in-frame clones and leaves out a portion. This sample carries 150,000 or so clones, about 90% of them seen once, and the ten largest clones take roughly a tenth. The source was peripheral blood, collected 28 days after the second AZD1222 dose. The rearrangement links TRBV6-1 to TRBJ2-5; the D is unclear. The sequence came from an adult who received the AZD1222 COVID-19 vaccine. Here the CDR3 DNA reads TGTGCCAGCAGTGAAGGGGGAATTAGCCAAGAGACCCAGTACTTC. It specifies CASSEGGISQETQYF.